Below, 8 T cell receptor beta chains from the same sample are listed, as sequenced in a study of vaccination effects on CD4 cells after COVID-19. These receptors have no identified antigens. Expansion of antigen-specific CD4+ T cells with viral peptide pools was carried out by the ViraFEST assay before sequencing. Subsequent to a culture period of 10 to 11 days, CD4+ T cells were isolated. None of these healthy vaccinees had been infected with SARS-CoV-2 before vaccination. The method was immunoSEQ multiplex PCR; TCRdb's version includes in-frame clones alone and lacks a portion of them. The sample includes around 45,000 clones, around 78% of them seen just once. Sample: CD4+ T cells from PBMCs cultured with SARS-CoV-2 spike peptides, taken before COVID-19 vaccination. All receptors come from a human donor who received a COVID-19 vaccine.

The chain carries TRBV19 and TRBJ2-5, with 13 bases identical to TRBD2. The CDR3 has 16 residues. Germline V gives CDR1 LNHDA, CDR2 SQIVND (reference sequence). Trimming at V came to 4 bases and at J to 2 bases, leaving 4 bases not matched to a gene. CDR3 DNA: TGTGCCAGTAGTAGGGGGGGACTAGCGGGGCAAGAGACCCAGTACTTC. Translated, it gives CASSRGGLAGQETQYF.

The chain employs TRBV5-6 and TRBJ1-2; D uncertain. The CDR3 spans 13 residues. V was trimmed by 4 bases and J by 3 bases, leaving 10 bases between them. Germline V lookup: CDR1 SGHDT, CDR2 YYEEEE. CDR3 in amino acids: CASSTQAYYGYTF. In DNA, the CDR3 is TGTGCCAGCAGCACCCAGGCGTACTATGGCTACACCTTC.

This clone was seen a few times. This chain links TRBV5-6 with TRBJ1-4; 10 positions match TRBD1. Germline V CDR1 and CDR2: SGHDT, YYEEEE. The CDR3 extends over 16 amino acids. Losses at the gene ends were 1 base for V and 8 bases for J; bases not matched to a gene: 8. Here the CDR3 DNA reads TGTGCCAGCAGCTTGCTGGGACAGGGGCTTGAGGAAAAACTGTTTTTT. Translating it yields CASSLLGQGLEEKLFF.

The table lists this clone with a few counts. J is TRBJ1-6 and V is TRBV4-2, with TRBD1 matching 7 bases. V lost 2 bases to trimming and J lost 3 bases; unmatched junction nucleotides: 1. The CDR3 spans 15 residues. CDR1 is LGHNA and CDR2 is YNFKEQ in the germline V gene. CDR3 amino acids: CASSQNRGYNSPLHF. Here the CDR3 DNA reads TGTGCCAGCAGCCAAAACAGGGGCTATAATTCACCCCTCCACTTT.

The CDR3 sequence is CASSLAGGLGETQYF. In DNA, the CDR3 is TGTGCCAGCAGCTTAGCGGGGGGCTTGGGGGAGACCCAGTACTTC. This chain joins TRBV7-2 and TRBJ2-5, with D perhaps given as TRBD1 or TRBD2 (6 bases each). This CDR3 comprises 15 residues. V was shortened by 0 bases and J by 5 bases, with 13 bases between the two germline ends. Germline CDR1 and CDR2: SGHTA and FQGNSA.

The sample holds a few counts of this clone. The chain links TRBV10-2 to TRBJ1-1, with 9 bases fitting TRBD1. Germline assignment: CDR1 WSHSY and CDR2 SAAADI. This CDR3 is 15 amino acids long. The J segment lost 6 bases and the V segment lost 3 bases, leaving 8 bases of the junction unmatched. The CDR3 bases are TGCGCCAGCAGTGATCCGGGACAGGGAAAGCCTGAAGCTTTCTTT. Translating gives CASSDPGQGKPEAFF.

This chain links TRBV5-1 with TRBJ1-2, with unresolved D. The CDR3 runs to 16 residues. Trimming took off 1 base at V and 8 bases at J, with 21 bases between the two ends. Germline CDR1 and CDR2: SGHRS and YFSETQ. The CDR3 loop is CASSLLGGTSSLGYTF. In DNA, the CDR3 is TGCGCCAGCAGCTTGCTAGGTGGCACCTCCTCATTAGGCTACACCTTC.

This chain connects TRBV15 to TRBJ2-2; unclear D gene. Germline values: CDR1 LNHNV, CDR2 YYDKDF (reference sequence). The CDR3 contains 13 residues. V dropped 0 bases and J dropped 7 bases, with 6 bases sitting between them. The CDR3 protein is CATSRELVGELFF. The CDR3 DNA reads as TGTGCCACCAGCAGAGAGTTGGTCGGGGAGCTGTTTTTT.